The 24 T cell receptor beta chains below were found in one sample sequenced in a study of blood T cell repertoires in COVID-19. Here immunoSEQ multiplex PCR was the method, and the copy in TCRdb shows in-frame clones only, minus some. Found here are roughly 100,000 clones, 80% to 85% of them singletons; the top ten hold 3.5% to 5%. Sequencing was done on a sample of peripheral blood. The receptors were sampled from a man between 60 and 70 years old with acute or convalescent COVID-19.

This rearrangement joins TRBV5-1 to TRBJ2-5, with D possibly TRBD2 on 6 matching bases. CDR3 length equals 15 residues. Germline V CDR1 and CDR2: SGHRS, YFSETQ. The V gene lost 3 bases and the J gene lost 4 bases, with 16 bases spanning the gap. The CDR3 is CASSSGGRVGETQYF. CDR3 bases: TGCGCCAGCAGCTCCGGGGGAAGGGTAGGAGAGACCCAGTACTTC.

There are a few counts of this clone. The J gene is TRBJ2-7, the V gene TRBV28; weak D call: TRBD1 (5 bases). V was trimmed by 4 bases and J by 6 bases, leaving 16 bases between them. This CDR3 has 14 residues. From germline, CDR1 is MDHEN and CDR2 SYDVKM. CDR3 DNA: TGTGCCAGCAGTTCCCTAGGGGCTAGTCTCGAGCAGTACGTC. Translation gives CASSSLGASLEQYV.

The chain couples TRBV6-1 to TRBJ2-7; tentatively, D is TRBD1 (5 bases). V was shortened by 3 bases and J by 3 bases, with 6 bases between the two germline ends. This CDR3 is built from 12 residues. Germline values: CDR1 MNHNS, CDR2 SASEGT. CDR3 residues: CASSETVYEQYV. Here the CDR3 DNA reads TGTGCCAGCAGTGAGACAGTCTACGAGCAGTACGTC.

This clone has a single count. The CDR3: CASSSRSSFTSGANVLTF. DNA of the CDR3: TGTGCCAGCAGCTCGAGAAGTTCTTTCACTTCTGGGGCCAACGTCCTGACTTTC. The V call is TRBV11-2, the J call TRBJ2-6, with unresolved D. CDR1 and CDR2 (germline): SGHAT, FQNNGV. V lost 4 bases, J lost 1 base, and 17 bases lay in between. The CDR3 has 18 residues.

This sequence joins TRBV12-5 and TRBJ1-1, with 9 bases that match TRBD1. The J segment lost 0 bases and the V segment lost 0 bases, leaving 17 bases of the junction unmatched. The CDR3 runs 21 residues. Per germline, CDR1 LGHNT and CDR2 FRNRAP. The CDR3 reads CASGLVHLIGTGTTMNTEAFF. The CDR3 DNA is TGTGCTAGTGGTTTGGTACATTTGATAGGGACAGGGACGACTATGAACACTGAAGCTTTCTTT.

This chain joins TRBV30 and TRBJ1-1; D call uncertain. In germline, CDR1 is GTSNPN, CDR2 SVGIG (reference sequence). Between the trimmed V and J ends, which lost 5 bases and 2 bases, there was a span of 12 bases. CDR3 length: 13 amino acids. The CDR3 loop reads CAWQATVNTEAFF. The CDR3 coding sequence is TGTGCCTGGCAGGCCACAGTAAACACTGAAGCTTTCTTT.

The J gene is TRBJ2-1, the V gene TRBV2, with TRBD2 identical over 8 bases. The ends lost 6 bases at V and 6 bases at J; junction bases unmatched: 10. Looked up from germline, CDR1 is SNHLY and CDR2 is FYNNEI. This CDR3 is 15 amino acids long. CDR3 amino acids: CASRVGLARGNEQFF. In DNA, the CDR3 is TGTGCCAGCAGAGTTGGACTAGCACGGGGCAATGAGCAGTTCTTC.

The V call is TRBV6-2 or TRBV6-3, the J call TRBJ2-1; tentatively, D is TRBD2 (5 bases). This CDR3 region has 14 residues. The V gene's germline CDR1 is MNHEY and CDR2 SVGEGT. Trimming removed 4 bases from V and 7 bases from J, with 14 bases in between. This chain's CDR3 is CASSLGRLLNEQFF. CDR3 nucleotide sequence: TGTGCCAGCAGTTTGGGGAGATTGTTGAATGAGCAGTTCTTC.

V gene TRBV2 combines with J gene TRBJ1-6, with D possibly matching TRBD1 (6 bases). The CDR3 loop spans 13 amino acids. V lost 3 bases and J 10 bases, leaving 10 bases between the germline ends. Germline V gene sequence: CDR1 SNHLY, CDR2 FYNNEI. The CDR3 loop reads CASSEDSRSPLHF. CDR3 bases: TGTGCCAGCAGTGAGGACAGTAGGTCACCCCTCCACTTT.

This chain uses TRBV5-5 with TRBJ1-5; D uncertain. Germline V lookup: CDR1 SGHKS, CDR2 YYEKEE (reference sequence). Trimming pared 0 bases from V and 0 bases from J, leaving 4 bases between. This CDR3 region has 14 residues. The CDR3 nucleotides read TGTGCCAGCAGCTTGGCCCGTAGCAATCAGCCCCAGCATTTT. It yields the protein CASSLARSNQPQHF.

This clone was recorded many times. Other DNA sequences in the same sample also yield this CDR3. The chain joins TRBV27 to TRBJ1-1; TRBD1 matches 8 bases. In germline, CDR1 is MNHEY, CDR2 SMNVEV (reference sequence). V shed 2 bases, J shed 1 base, and the junction held 0 bases outside the gene matches. This CDR3 is built from 14 residues. The CDR3 sequence is CASSLGTGNTEAFF. CDR3 sequence (DNA): TGTGCCAGCAGTTTAGGGACAGGGAACACTGAAGCTTTCTTT.

The chain couples TRBV27 to TRBJ1-1; D is ambiguous. V was clipped by 6 bases and J by 6 bases, with 11 bases between them. CDR3 length: 12 amino acids. Germline loops: CDR1 MNHEY, CDR2 SMNVEV (reference sequence). As DNA, the CDR3 is TGTGCCAGCAGGAGTCTTGCCCCTGAAGCTTTCTTT. Translated, it gives CASRSLAPEAFF.

V is TRBV7-9 and J is TRBJ1-3, with TRBD1 matching over 9 bases. V lost 6 bases and J lost 14; bases outside the gene matches: 14. The CDR3 runs to 14 residues. CDR1 SEHNR and CDR2 FQNEAQ come from the germline V gene (reference sequence). The CDR3 sequence is CASSKAGQGVAVYF. CDR3 sequence (DNA): TGTGCCAGCAGTAAGGCGGGACAGGGTGTGGCAGTATATTTT.

CDR3 region: CASSLFGQGLYF. Here the CDR3 DNA reads TGTGCCAGCAGTTTATTCGGGCAGGGGCTGTACTTC. The chain couples TRBV27 to TRBJ2-7, with D perhaps TRBD1 (6 bases). The V gene lost 1 base and the J gene lost 12 bases, with 13 bases spanning the gap. CDR3 size: 12 residues. CDR1 and CDR2 (germline): MNHEY, SMNVEV (reference sequence).

The V gene is TRBV7-2, the J gene TRBJ2-7; D is perhaps TRBD2 (7 bases). Germline CDR1 reads SGHTA; CDR2 reads FQGNSA. The CDR3 consists of 12 residues. V lost 6 bases and J 5 bases, leaving 11 bases between the germline ends. CDR3 DNA: TGTGCCAGCAGTCGGGGGGCCCACGAGCAGTACTTC. Translation gives CASSRGAHEQYF.

The J gene is TRBJ2-1, the V gene TRBV4-3; D uncertain. The CDR3 runs to 12 residues. Germline loops: CDR1 LGHNA, CDR2 YSLEER. Trimming stripped 2 bases from V and 7 bases from J, with 6 bases between. This chain's CDR3 is CASSQFGNEQFF. CDR3 coding DNA: TGCGCCAGCAGCCAATTCGGGAATGAGCAGTTCTTC.

The chain recombines TRBV7-8 with TRBJ1-6; 8 bases fit TRBD1. Germline V lookup: CDR1 SGHVS, CDR2 FQNEAQ. The CDR3 contains 16 residues. Germline trimming cut 5 bases from V and 7 bases from J; bases unmatched to any gene: 10. DNA of the CDR3: TGTGCCAGCAGCAAGACAGGGGAGCAAACGAATTCACCCCTCCACTTT. It encodes CASSKTGEQTNSPLHF.

The chain employs TRBV7-9 and TRBJ2-3; 7 bases align to TRBD2. The CDR3 extends over 15 amino acids. Germline V gives CDR1 SEHNR, CDR2 FQNEAQ (reference sequence). V dropped 3 bases and J dropped 2; count of bases not matched to a gene: 5. CDR3 residues: CASSFKRGNTDTQYF. Here the CDR3 DNA reads TGTGCCAGCAGCTTTAAGCGGGGAAACACAGATACGCAGTATTTT.

This chain links TRBV5-4 with TRBJ2-3, with 10 bases matching TRBD1. This CDR3 spans 16 amino acids. The junction had 8 bases not matched to a gene; V was cut back by 4 bases and J by 3 bases. Germline loops: CDR1 SGHNT, CDR2 YYREEE (reference sequence). The CDR3: CASSQKDRGRTDTQYF. The CDR3 DNA reads TGTGCCAGCAGCCAAAAGGACAGGGGGAGGACAGATACGCAGTATTTT.

This clone was seen more than once but under ten times. J is TRBJ2-1 and V is TRBV21-1; TRBD2, the table's D call, lacks a check against the DNA. TRBV21-1 is recorded as a pseudogene. The CDR3 covers 16 residues. CDR3 DNA sequence: TGTGCCAGCAGCAAAAGGGCGACTAGCGACAACAATGAGCAGTTCTTC. Its translation is CASSKRATSDNNEQFF.

The chain couples TRBV15 to TRBJ1-5; D unclear. V was clipped by 3 bases and J by 7 bases, with 16 bases between them. CDR3 length: 15 residues. Germline CDR1 and CDR2: LNHNV and YYDKDF (reference sequence). This CDR3 reads CATSRETWRSQPQHF. CDR3 bases: TGTGCCACCAGCAGGGAGACTTGGAGATCCCAGCCCCAGCATTTT.

The chain has TRBV11-3 and TRBJ1-1, with 12 bases matching TRBD1. CDR3 length: 14 amino acids. Germline values: CDR1 SGHNT, CDR2 YENEEA. With 6 bases clipped from V and 1 base from J, the junction kept 0 bases outside the gene matches. CDR3 amino acids: CASRGQGANTEAFF. The CDR3 region has the DNA TGTGCCAGCAGGGGACAGGGGGCGAACACTGAAGCTTTCTTT.

The chain couples TRBV18 to TRBJ2-7, with 7 bases aligning to TRBD2. V trimming: 6 bases; J trimming: 4 bases; junction bases outside the gene matches: 6. Per germline, CDR1 KGHSH and CDR2 LQKENI. The CDR3 is made up of 13 amino acids. CDR3 bases: TGTGCCAGCTCTCTAGCGGAGGATTACGAGCAGTACGTC. Translation gives CASSLAEDYEQYV.

The J gene is TRBJ2-3, the V gene TRBV4-1; D remains unclear. The germline CDR1 and CDR2 sequences are MGHRA and YSYEKL. Trimming shortened V by 5 bases and J by 6 bases, and 15 bases separated the two germline ends. This CDR3 is 14 amino acids long. The CDR3 sequence is CASSSTTALDTQYF. The CDR3 nucleotides are TGCGCCAGCAGCTCCACGACTGCACTGGATACGCAGTATTTT.